These T cell receptor beta chains were read from a single sample in a study of blood T cell repertoires in COVID-19. TCRdb's table, derived via immunoSEQ multiplex PCR, lists solely in-frame clones and lacks some. In the table there are about 200,000 clones, 85% of which are singletons. Sequenced sample: peripheral blood. The receptors here all came from a man aged 55 to 70 with COVID-19, enrolled during active disease. Each CDR3 is given with its conserved first and last residue.

CDR3	V	J
CASKAQASSYNSPLHF	TRBV19	TRBJ1-6
CASSRTPQAFF	TRBV12-3/TRBV12-4	TRBJ1-1
CASLTAYYRGTEAFF	TRBV21-1	TRBJ1-1
CASSMDNTGARGYTF	TRBV5-6	TRBJ1-2
CASSAPILGLASNTGELFF	TRBV9	TRBJ2-2
CASSPGGSRRKLFF	TRBV28	TRBJ1-4
CASTFDRGQRGYTF	TRBV5-4	TRBJ1-2
CASNKGQVNTEAFF	TRBV6-5	TRBJ1-1
CASSFSRGEPQHF	TRBV12-3/TRBV12-4	TRBJ1-5
CASSPVAPNEQFF	TRBV5-1	TRBJ2-1
CASSSVVGVGLNTEAFF	TRBV7-3	TRBJ1-1
CASSLVGGYEQYF	TRBV5-4	TRBJ2-7
CASSPPGGSEKLFF	TRBV5-6	TRBJ1-4
CAAGGAGANVLTF	TRBV14	TRBJ2-6
CASSSLLAGRETQYF	TRBV28	TRBJ2-5
CASSFGTSGKAGELFF	TRBV28	TRBJ2-2
CASSLMWQASGNTIYF	TRBV5-1	TRBJ1-3